A selection of T cell receptor beta chains follows, all from one sample in a study of blood T cells in healthy people across ages. Using its own MiXCR run on the 5' RACE reads, TCRdb lists one record per CDR3 protein. The top ten clones hold around 7.7% of a sample with about 1.7 million distinct CDR3 sequences, 28% of them seen once. The sequenced sample was blood. The source is a woman aged 25 to 45 in good health. Both conserved end residues are part of each CDR3. D genes are given only for firm matches.

CASSEGRQGEQFF	-	13	TRBV6-4	TRBJ2-1
CSATSGRGYEQYF	TRBD2	13	TRBV20-1	TRBJ2-7
CASIRGAAVDGTQYF	-	15	TRBV11-2	TRBJ2-5
CASSYPGLAEETQYF	TRBD2	15	TRBV6-6	TRBJ2-5
CASSNEGDRQDGYTF	TRBD1	15	TRBV3-1	TRBJ1-2
CASSLGSRTQYF	-	12	TRBV5-6	TRBJ2-7
CASSHGQLTQETQYF	-	15	TRBV12-3/TRBV12-4	TRBJ2-5
CATSDSGRNTGELFF	-	15	TRBV24-1	TRBJ2-2
CASSGWTGMIEQYF	TRBD1	14	TRBV5-1	TRBJ2-7
CASSQDPSGMSQYF	TRBD2	14	TRBV3-1	TRBJ2-4
CASRPTVNEQFF	-	12	TRBV2	TRBJ2-1
CASSFGTPGTPTMLGYTF	-	18	TRBV12-3/TRBV12-4	TRBJ1-2
CASSSGRGYEQYF	-	13	TRBV7-9	TRBJ2-7
CASGLTTGTGDYNEQFF	TRBD1	17	TRBV12-5	TRBJ2-1
CASSRNVQEYNEQFF	-	15	TRBV5-1	TRBJ2-1
CASSHPGGYSSGANVLTF	-	18	TRBV11-2	TRBJ2-6
CSASRTDYNEQFF	-	13	TRBV20-1	TRBJ2-1
CASSLILGTSGANDQFF	TRBD2	17	TRBV4-3	TRBJ2-1
CSAPKAASSDTQYF	-	14	TRBV20-1	TRBJ2-3
CASSYPRPGLAAQPTQYF	TRBD2	18	TRBV6-5	TRBJ2-3
CASSGRGLAGGNEQFF	TRBD2	16	TRBV2	TRBJ2-1
CASSQDVESGLAGKETQYF	TRBD2	19	TRBV4-2	TRBJ2-5
CATRGTINEKLFF	-	13	TRBV12-3/TRBV12-4	TRBJ1-4
CASTLQGSVYNEQFF	-	15	TRBV12-3/TRBV12-4	TRBJ2-1
CASSLKGGDTEAFF	TRBD1	14	TRBV12-3/TRBV12-4	TRBJ1-1
CASSPEGEQFF	-	11	TRBV18	TRBJ2-1
CASSYVWVDRDGYTF	TRBD1	15	TRBV6-6	TRBJ1-2
CATSRTSGSAYNEQFF	TRBD2	16	TRBV15	TRBJ2-1
CSAPVGPVNSPLHF	-	14	TRBV20-1	TRBJ1-6
CASSLTVRDEQYF	-	13	TRBV7-3	-
CSATHRGLGTDTQYF	-	15	TRBV20-1	TRBJ2-3
CASSRDRASEQFF	TRBD1	13	TRBV3-1	TRBJ2-1
CASSSKGQFTDTQYF	TRBD1	15	TRBV5-1	TRBJ2-3
CASSLGRGRYEQFF	-	14	TRBV5-6	TRBJ2-1
CSARGLADTNTGELFF	TRBD2	16	TRBV20-1	TRBJ2-2
CAISGTSGRAGTYNEQFF	TRBD2	18	TRBV10-3	TRBJ2-1
CASSLGPPRAGDTGELFF	-	18	TRBV7-6	TRBJ2-2
CASSLTRTGSDTQYF	TRBD1	15	TRBV7-3	TRBJ2-3
CASSQAPYRAPNEKLFF	-	17	TRBV4-3	TRBJ1-4
CASRLLENTEAFF	-	13	TRBV7-9	TRBJ1-1
CASSQEESVPLGQGYGYTF	-	19	TRBV4-3	TRBJ1-2
CASSLAFGITYEQYF	-	15	TRBV7-2	TRBJ2-7
CAWSKTSLGTDTQYF	TRBD2	15	TRBV30	TRBJ2-3
CASSFWQQRVGGNQPQHF	-	18	TRBV12-3/TRBV12-4	TRBJ1-5
CASHRDTSYNEQFF	-	14	TRBV2	TRBJ2-1
CASSPTGFDTEAFF	-	14	TRBV7-2	TRBJ1-1
CASSLVSRDAEAFF	-	14	TRBV11-2	TRBJ1-1
CSALRVQAETQYF	-	13	TRBV29-1	TRBJ2-5
CAISTRTGGAEQYF	TRBD1	14	TRBV10-3	TRBJ2-7
CASSPTGVNGYTF	TRBD1	13	TRBV5-1	TRBJ1-2
CASSHTQGPLSDTQYF	-	16	TRBV5-1	TRBJ2-3
CASSLSGGEQFF	-	12	TRBV7-6	TRBJ2-1
CSARDRVASSYNEQFF	-	16	TRBV20-1	TRBJ2-1